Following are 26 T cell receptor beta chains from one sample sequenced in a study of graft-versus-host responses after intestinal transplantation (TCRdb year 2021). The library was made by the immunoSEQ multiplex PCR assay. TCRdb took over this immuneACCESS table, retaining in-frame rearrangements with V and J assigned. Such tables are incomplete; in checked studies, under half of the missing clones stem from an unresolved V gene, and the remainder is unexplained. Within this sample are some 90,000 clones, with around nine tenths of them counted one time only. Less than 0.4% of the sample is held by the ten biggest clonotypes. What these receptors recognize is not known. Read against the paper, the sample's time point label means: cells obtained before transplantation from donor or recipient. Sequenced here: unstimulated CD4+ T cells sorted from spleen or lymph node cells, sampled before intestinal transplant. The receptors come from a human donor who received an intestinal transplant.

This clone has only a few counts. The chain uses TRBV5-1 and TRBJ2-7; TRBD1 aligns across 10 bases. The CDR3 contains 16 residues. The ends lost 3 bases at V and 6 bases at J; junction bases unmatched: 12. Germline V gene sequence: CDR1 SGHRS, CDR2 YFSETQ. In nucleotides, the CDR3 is TGCGCCAGCAGCTGGGGGTTGGGACAGGGGTTCTCCGAGCAGTACTTC. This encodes CASSWGLGQGFSEQYF.

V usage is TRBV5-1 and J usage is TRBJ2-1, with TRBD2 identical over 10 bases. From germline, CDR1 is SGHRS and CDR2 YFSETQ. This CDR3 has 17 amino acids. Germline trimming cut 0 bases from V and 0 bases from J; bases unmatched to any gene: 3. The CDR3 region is CASSLGLAGRSYNEQFF. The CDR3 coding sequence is TGCGCCAGCAGCTTGGGACTAGCGGGCCGCTCCTACAATGAGCAGTTCTTC.

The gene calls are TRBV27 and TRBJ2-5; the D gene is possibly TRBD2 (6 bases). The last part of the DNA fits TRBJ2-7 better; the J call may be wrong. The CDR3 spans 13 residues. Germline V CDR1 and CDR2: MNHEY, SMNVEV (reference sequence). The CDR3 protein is CASSRAGFYEQYF. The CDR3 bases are TGTGCCAGCAGTCGGGCGGGATTCTACGAGCAGTACTTC.

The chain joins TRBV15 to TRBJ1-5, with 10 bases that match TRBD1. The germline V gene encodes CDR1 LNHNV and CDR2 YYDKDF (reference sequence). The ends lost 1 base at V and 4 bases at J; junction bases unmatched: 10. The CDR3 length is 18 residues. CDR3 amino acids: CATSRGVTGGAGNQPQHF. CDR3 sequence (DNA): TGTGCCACCAGCAGAGGGGTGACAGGGGGCGCGGGGAATCAGCCCCAGCATTTT. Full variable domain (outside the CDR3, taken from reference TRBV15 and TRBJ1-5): DAMVIQNPRYQVTQFGKPVTLSCSQTLNHNVMYWYQQKSSQAPKLLFHYYDKDFNNEADTPDNFQSRRPNTSFCFLDIRSPGLGDTAMYLCATSRGVTGGAGNQPQHFGDGTRLSIL.

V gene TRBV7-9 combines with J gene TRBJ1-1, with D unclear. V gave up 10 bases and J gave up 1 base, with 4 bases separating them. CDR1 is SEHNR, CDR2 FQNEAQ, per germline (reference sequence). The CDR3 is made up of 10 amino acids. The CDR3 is CATTNTEAFF. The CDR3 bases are TGTGCCACAACGAACACTGAAGCTTTCTTT.

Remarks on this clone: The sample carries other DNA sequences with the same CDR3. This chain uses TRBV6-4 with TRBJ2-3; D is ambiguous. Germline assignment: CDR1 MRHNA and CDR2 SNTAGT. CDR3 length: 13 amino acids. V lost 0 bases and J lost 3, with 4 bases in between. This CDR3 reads CASSDSVTDTQYF. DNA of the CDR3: TGTGCCAGCAGTGACTCGGTTACAGATACGCAGTATTTT.

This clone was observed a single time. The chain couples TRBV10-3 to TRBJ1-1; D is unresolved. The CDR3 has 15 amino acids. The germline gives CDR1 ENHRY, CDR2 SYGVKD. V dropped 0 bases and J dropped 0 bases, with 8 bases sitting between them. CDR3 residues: CAISESAVMNTEAFF. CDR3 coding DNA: TGTGCCATCAGTGAGTCGGCAGTCATGAACACTGAAGCTTTCTTT.

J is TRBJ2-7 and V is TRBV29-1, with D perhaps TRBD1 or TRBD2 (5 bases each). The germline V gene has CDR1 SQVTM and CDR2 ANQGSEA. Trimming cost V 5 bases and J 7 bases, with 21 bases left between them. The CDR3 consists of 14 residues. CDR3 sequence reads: CSVRTGLAVLEQYF. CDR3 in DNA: TGCAGCGTTAGGACGGGGCTGGCGGTTTTGGAGCAGTACTTC.

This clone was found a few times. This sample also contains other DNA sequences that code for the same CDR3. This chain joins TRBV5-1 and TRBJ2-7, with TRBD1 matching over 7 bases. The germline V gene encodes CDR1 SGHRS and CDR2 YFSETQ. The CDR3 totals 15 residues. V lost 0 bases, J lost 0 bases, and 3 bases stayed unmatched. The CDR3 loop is CASSLAGDSSYEQYF. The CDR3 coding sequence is TGCGCCAGCAGCTTGGCAGGGGACAGCTCCTACGAGCAGTACTTC.

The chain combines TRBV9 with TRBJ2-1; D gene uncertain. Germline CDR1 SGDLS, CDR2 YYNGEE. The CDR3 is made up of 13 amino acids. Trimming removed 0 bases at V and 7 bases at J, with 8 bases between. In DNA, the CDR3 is TGTGCCAGCAGCGTAGCTACCACGAATGAGCAGTTCTTC. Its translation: CASSVATTNEQFF.

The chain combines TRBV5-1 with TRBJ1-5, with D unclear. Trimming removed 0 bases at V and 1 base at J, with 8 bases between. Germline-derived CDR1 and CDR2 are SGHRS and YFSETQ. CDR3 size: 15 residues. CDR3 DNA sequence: TGCGCCAGCAGCTTGGACGGTGTGAGCAATCAGCCCCAGCATTTT. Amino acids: CASSLDGVSNQPQHF.

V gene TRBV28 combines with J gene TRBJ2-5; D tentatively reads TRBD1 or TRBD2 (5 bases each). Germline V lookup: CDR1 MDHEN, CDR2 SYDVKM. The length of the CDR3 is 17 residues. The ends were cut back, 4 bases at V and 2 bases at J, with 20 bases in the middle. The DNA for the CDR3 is TGTGCCAGCAGTTCTTATTGGGACCAACCCTCTCAAGAGACCCAGTACTTC. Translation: CASSSYWDQPSQETQYF.

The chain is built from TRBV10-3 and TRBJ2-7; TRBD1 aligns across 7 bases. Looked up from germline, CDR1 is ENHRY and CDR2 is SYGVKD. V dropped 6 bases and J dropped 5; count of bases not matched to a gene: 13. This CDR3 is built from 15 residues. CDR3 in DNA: TGTGCCATCAGGGTAACGAACAGGGGCAGCCACGAGCAGTACTTC. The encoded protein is CAIRVTNRGSHEQYF.

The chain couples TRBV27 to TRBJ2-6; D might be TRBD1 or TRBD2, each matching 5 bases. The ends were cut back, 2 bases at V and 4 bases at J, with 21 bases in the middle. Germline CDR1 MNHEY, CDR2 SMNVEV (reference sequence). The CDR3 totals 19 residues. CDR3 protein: CASSLRTPGRFEGANVLTF. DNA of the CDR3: TGTGCCAGCAGTTTAAGGACCCCGGGACGGTTCGAAGGGGCCAACGTCCTGACTTTC.

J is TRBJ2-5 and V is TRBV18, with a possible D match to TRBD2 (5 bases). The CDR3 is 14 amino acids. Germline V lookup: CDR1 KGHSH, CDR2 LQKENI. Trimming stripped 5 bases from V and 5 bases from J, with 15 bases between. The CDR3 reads CASSGGLGFETQYF. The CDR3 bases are TGTGCCAGCTCAGGAGGATTGGGCTTTGAGACCCAGTACTTC. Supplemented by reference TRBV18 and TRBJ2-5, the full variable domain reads NAGVMQNPRHLVRRRGQEARLRCSPMKGHSHVYWYRQLPEEGLKFMVYLQKENIIDESGMPKERFSAEFPKEGPSILRIQQVVRGDSAAYFCASSGGLGFETQYFGPGTRLLVL.

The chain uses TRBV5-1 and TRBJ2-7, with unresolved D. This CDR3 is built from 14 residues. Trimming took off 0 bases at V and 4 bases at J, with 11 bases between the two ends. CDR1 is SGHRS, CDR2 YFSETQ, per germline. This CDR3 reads CASSLGHNEYEQYF. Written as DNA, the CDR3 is TGCGCCAGCAGCTTGGGCCACAACGAGTACGAGCAGTACTTC.

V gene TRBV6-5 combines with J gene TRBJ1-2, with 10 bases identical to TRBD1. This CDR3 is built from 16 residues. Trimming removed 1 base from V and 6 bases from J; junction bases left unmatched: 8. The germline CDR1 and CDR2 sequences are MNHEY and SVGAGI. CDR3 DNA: TGTGCCAGCAGTTACTTTGGGACAGGGGAAAGGGATGGCTACACCTTC. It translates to CASSYFGTGERDGYTF.

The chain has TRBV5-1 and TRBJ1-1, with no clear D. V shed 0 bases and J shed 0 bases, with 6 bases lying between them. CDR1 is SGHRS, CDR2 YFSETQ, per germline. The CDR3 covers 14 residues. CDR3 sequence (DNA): TGCGCCAGCAGCTTGGTTCTGATGAACACTGAAGCTTTCTTT. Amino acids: CASSLVLMNTEAFF.

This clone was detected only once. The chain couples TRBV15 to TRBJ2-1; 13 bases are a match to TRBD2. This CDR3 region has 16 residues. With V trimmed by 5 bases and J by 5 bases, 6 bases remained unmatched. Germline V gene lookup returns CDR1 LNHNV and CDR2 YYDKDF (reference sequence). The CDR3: CATSDRLAGGDNEQFF. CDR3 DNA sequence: TGTGCCACCAGCGACAGACTAGCGGGAGGAGACAATGAGCAGTTCTTC.

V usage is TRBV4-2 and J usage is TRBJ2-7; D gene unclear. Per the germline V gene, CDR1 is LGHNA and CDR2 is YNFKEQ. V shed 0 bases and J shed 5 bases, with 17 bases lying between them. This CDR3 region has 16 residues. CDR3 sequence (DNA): TGTGCCAGCAGCCAAGATTTGGGTGGGGTTATTAACGAGCAGTACTTC. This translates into CASSQDLGGVINEQYF.

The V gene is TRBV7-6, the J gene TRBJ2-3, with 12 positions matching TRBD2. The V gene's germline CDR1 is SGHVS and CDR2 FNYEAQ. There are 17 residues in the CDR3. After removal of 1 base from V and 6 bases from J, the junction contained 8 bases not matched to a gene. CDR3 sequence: CASSLGLAGGPWDTQYF. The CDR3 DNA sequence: TGTGCCAGCAGCTTAGGGCTAGCGGGAGGGCCATGGGATACGCAGTATTTT.

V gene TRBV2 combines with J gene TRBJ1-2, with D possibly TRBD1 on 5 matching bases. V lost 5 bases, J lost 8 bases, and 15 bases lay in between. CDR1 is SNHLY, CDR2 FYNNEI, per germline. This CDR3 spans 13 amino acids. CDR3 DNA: TGTGCCAGCAGTACATCGGGGACGGAGGGCTACACCTTC. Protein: CASSTSGTEGYTF.

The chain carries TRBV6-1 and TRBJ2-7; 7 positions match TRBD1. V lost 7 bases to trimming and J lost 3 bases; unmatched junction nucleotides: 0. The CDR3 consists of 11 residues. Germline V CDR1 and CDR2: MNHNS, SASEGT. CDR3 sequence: CASNRGYEQYF. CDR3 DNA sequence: TGTGCCAGCAACAGGGGCTACGAGCAGTACTTC.

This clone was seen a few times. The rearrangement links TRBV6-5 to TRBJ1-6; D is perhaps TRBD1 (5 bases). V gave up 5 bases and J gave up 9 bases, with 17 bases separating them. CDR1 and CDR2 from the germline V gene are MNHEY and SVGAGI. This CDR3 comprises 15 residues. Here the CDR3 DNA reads TGTGCCAGCAGTAGGGGCCTCCCTGGCGGTTCACCCCTCCACTTT. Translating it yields CASSRGLPGGSPLHF.

CDR3 bases: TGTGCCAGCCTAGAGTATAGCAATCAGCCCCAGCATTTT. Its translation is CASLEYSNQPQHF. The rearrangement links TRBV6-1 to TRBJ1-5; D gene uncertain. The V gene lost 8 bases and the J gene lost 0 bases, with 8 bases spanning the gap. The CDR3 is 13 residues long. Germline CDR1 is MNHNS and CDR2 is SASEGT.

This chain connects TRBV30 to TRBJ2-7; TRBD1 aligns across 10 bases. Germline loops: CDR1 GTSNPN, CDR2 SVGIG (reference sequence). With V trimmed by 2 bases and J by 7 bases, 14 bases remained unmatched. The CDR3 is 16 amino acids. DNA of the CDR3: TGTGCCTGGAGTAGACGGCGACAGGGGGCTATCAAGGAGCAGTACTTC. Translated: CAWSRRRQGAIKEQYF.